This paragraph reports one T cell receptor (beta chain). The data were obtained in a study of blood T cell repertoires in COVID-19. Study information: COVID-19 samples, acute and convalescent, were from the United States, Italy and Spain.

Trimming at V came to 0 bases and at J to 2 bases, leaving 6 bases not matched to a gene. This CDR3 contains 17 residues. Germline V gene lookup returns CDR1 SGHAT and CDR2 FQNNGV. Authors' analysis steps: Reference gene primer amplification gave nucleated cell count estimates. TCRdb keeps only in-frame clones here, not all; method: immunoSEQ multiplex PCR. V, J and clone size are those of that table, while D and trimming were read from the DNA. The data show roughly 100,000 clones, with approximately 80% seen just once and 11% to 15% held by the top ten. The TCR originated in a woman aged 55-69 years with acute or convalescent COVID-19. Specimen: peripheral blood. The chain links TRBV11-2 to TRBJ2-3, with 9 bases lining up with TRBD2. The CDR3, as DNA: TGTGCCAGCAGCTTAGATATGGCTAGCGGGGTCACAGATACGCAGTATTTT. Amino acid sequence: CASSLDMASGVTDTQYF.